The T cell receptor (beta chain) under discussion was sequenced for a study of T cell responses to AZD1222 COVID-19 vaccine. Overall study findings and caveats: At baseline, seropositivity was found in only 6 or 7 AZD1222 recipients.

A word on this clone: As yet, its antigen is unknown.

Sequencing used immunoSEQ multiplex PCR; TCRdb keeps in-frame clones, though not all of them. This sample has 150,000 or so clones, with 75% to 95% found just once. Germline lookup yields CDR1 SGHTA and CDR2 FQGNSA. Trimming took 5 bases from V and 2 from J, leaving 13 bases between them. The CDR3 length is 15 residues. The clonotype comes from an adult in good health. The chain is built from TRBV7-2 and TRBJ1-3; weak D call: TRBD1 (6 bases). The sequencing used peripheral blood, collected on day 0 of AZD1222 vaccination. The CDR3 region is CASSPQGTTGNTIYF. DNA for the CDR3: TGTGCCAGCAGCCCCCAGGGGACAACTGGAAACACCATATATTTT.